The clone carrying this T cell receptor beta chain has ten or more counts. Its antigen is not known. These data originate in a study of T cells in Graves' hyperthyroidism and ophthalmopathy. Findings and limits, study-wide: Ophthalmopathy was identified by the model a median 6.5 months ahead of onset. Stable hyperthyroidism and ophthalmopathy were separated using 13 V-J signatures.

Exclusion of a patient resulted from uncontrolled infection, other autoimmune disease, pregnancy or lactation. Diagnoses were made from clinical symptoms, serum measures (thyroxine and TRAb), thyroid ultrasound and orbital computed tomography. Germline V gene sequence: CDR1 SNHLY, CDR2 FYNNEI. The CDR3 length is 15 residues. Trimming took 4 bases from V and 0 from J, leaving 10 bases between them. Using RNA transcripts as the source, TCR beta CDR3 regions were amplified. A set of HTBI primers served as the primers for a first-round RT-PCR of the TCR CDR3. TCRdb reprocessed the multiplex PCR reads via MiXCR and lists one record per CDR3 protein. The top ten clones hold 9.5% to 15% of a sample with about 58,000 distinct CDR3 sequences, 49% of them seen once.

The rearrangement uses TRBV2 and TRBJ1-5; weak D call: TRBD1 (6 bases). The TCR comes from a woman aged 25 to 39 with Graves' ophthalmopathy. Sequencing was carried out using blood. The CDR3 region has the DNA TGTGCCAGCAGTGGGGACACGGCTAGCAATCAGCCCCAGCATTTT. Translating it yields CASSGDTASNQPQHF.